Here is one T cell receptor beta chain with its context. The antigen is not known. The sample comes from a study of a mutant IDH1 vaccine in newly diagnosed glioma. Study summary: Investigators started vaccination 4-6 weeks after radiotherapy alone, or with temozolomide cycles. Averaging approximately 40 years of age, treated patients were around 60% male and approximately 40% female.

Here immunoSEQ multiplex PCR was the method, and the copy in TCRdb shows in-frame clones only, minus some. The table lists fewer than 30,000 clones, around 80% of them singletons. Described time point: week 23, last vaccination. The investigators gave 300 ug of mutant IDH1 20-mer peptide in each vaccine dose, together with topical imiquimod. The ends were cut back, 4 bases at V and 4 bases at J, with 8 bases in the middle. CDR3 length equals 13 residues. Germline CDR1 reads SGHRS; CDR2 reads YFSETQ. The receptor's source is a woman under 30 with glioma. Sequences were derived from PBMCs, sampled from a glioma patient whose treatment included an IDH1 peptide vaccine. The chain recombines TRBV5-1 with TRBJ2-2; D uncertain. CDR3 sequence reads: CASSPWGTGELFF. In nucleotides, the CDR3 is TGCGCCAGCAGCCCCTGGGGCACCGGGGAGCTGTTTTTT.